This T cell receptor beta chain was obtained from a study of blood T cell repertoires in COVID-19. Study overall: Acute and convalescent COVID-19 samples came from the United States, Italy and Spain. The cDNA or gDNA used as material had been derived from T cells, B-cell-depleted T cells, or PBMCs.

In terms of age and location, participants ranged from roughly 18 to 89 years and lived in about 25 US areas. Original methodology: Reference gene primer amplification yielded estimated nucleated cell counts. Assay: immunoSEQ multiplex PCR; the TCRdb copy retains only in-frame clones and omits some. For V, J and clone size, that table is used; D and trimming come from the DNA. The sample records roughly 180,000 clones, around 82% being singletons. Trimming stripped 5 bases from V and 0 bases from J, with 11 bases between. The CDR3 is 14 residues long. Germline loops: CDR1 SGHAT, CDR2 FQNNGV. The chain links TRBV11-2 to TRBJ2-7; D uncertain. The sample comprised PBMCs or T cells enriched from blood (not recorded which). This receptor was identified in a man aged 40-49 years who had recovered from COVID-19. The CDR3 is CASSPVKSSYEQYF. In DNA form, the CDR3 reads TGTGCCAGCAGCCCGGTGAAGAGCTCCTACGAGCAGTACTTC.